This TCR beta chain is drawn from a study of OX40 agonist ivuxolimab in advanced cancers. Whole-study context: Patients were treated with intravenous ivuxolimab, dosed at 0.01 to 10 mg/kg and infused every 2 weeks. The mean age was approximately 60 years, ranging from roughly 23 to 80, with around four fifths of participants male.

With respect to this clone: No antigen is known for it.

Study-level results: Among the lowest levels of clonal expansion were found in partial responders at 0.1-3.0 mg/kg. Clonal expansion from baseline to week 6 occurred in both CD4+ and CD8+ T cells.

Some clones are missing from TCRdb's copy, which holds only in-frame ones; the method was immunoSEQ multiplex PCR. This sample has 55,000 or so clones, with roughly 90% found just once. The CDR3 is 17 residues long. V gave up 0 bases and J gave up 7 bases, with 19 bases separating them. Germline lookup yields CDR1 LGHNT and CDR2 FRNRAP. The sample consisted of CD4+ or CD8+ T cells sorted from blood, taken in a trial of the OX40 agonist ivuxolimab. The rearrangement joins TRBV12-5 to TRBJ2-1; weak D call: TRBD2 (6 bases). The sequence was collected from an adult with an advanced solid tumor such as melanoma, head and neck, liver or kidney cancer. The CDR3 region has the DNA TGTGCTAGTGGTTTGGTACTCGGGCGGGGCGCCGCGAATGAGCAGTTCTTC. Translating gives CASGLVLGRGAANEQFF.